These T cell receptor beta chains were read from a single sample in a study of regulatory T cells in long-lasting Graves disease. MiXCR, applied by TCRdb to the multiplex PCR reads, yields one record per CDR3 protein. The top ten hold roughly 46% of the sample, which has 650,000 to 850,000 distinct CDR3 sequences, around 32% seen once. The starting material was peripheral blood mononuclear cells (PBMCs), obtained when the disease was refractory, from a patient treated with antithyroid drugs. These receptors originate from a female donor with Graves disease. Each CDR3 is given with its conserved first and last residue.

cdr3_length j_call v_call cdr3_aa
14 TRBJ2-1 TRBV11-1 CASSWDHYYNEQFF
14 TRBJ2-2 TRBV6-2/TRBV6-3 CASSKSIGTGELFF
14 TRBJ1-3 TRBV2 CASITGGFGNTIYF
19 TRBJ1-5 TRBV12-3/TRBV12-4 CASSPQGQPAGYSNQPQHF
14 TRBJ1-1 TRBV7-9 CASSLERAGAEAFF
14 TRBJ2-7 TRBV6-1 CASSEVFRGAEQYF
17 TRBJ1-5 TRBV27 CASSPAATGVGNQPQHF
17 TRBJ2-5 TRBV2 CASSDRGLAGFQETQYF
13 TRBJ1-1 TRBV18 CASSWTDNTEAFF
14 TRBJ1-1 TRBV5-1 CASSLRHATTEAFF
13 TRBJ2-4 TRBV29-1 CSVEFYAKNIQYF
15 TRBJ2-7 TRBV13 CASSFGTSGTHEQYF
14 TRBJ1-1 TRBV10-3 CAISESGVQSEAFF
13 TRBJ2-7 TRBV29-1 CSVENGENYEQYF
14 TRBJ2-7 TRBV2 CASSVGGYDGEQYF
17 TRBJ2-1 TRBV6-2/TRBV6-3 CASSYPNRGGSYNEQFF
14 TRBJ1-6 TRBV2 CASSEWGGNSPLHF
14 TRBJ2-7 TRBV10-3 CAISRTLVSYEQYF
14 TRBJ1-6 TRBV3-1 CASSQAGAYSPLHF
14 TRBJ2-7 TRBV6-2/TRBV6-3 CASSYAVRALEQYF
15 TRBJ1-1 TRBV6-6 CASSYSEVINTEAFF
15 TRBJ1-3 TRBV12-3/TRBV12-4 CASSRDSNSGNTIYF
15 TRBJ1-1 TRBV20-1 CSASAFPRVNTEAFF
14 TRBJ1-4 TRBV6-1 CASSPPARGEKLFF
16 TRBJ1-2 TRBV10-3 CAISERGLHPNYGYTF
14 TRBJ1-2 TRBV27 CASSPRGGREGYTF
14 TRBJ1-1 TRBV29-1 CSVARDPMNTEAFF
15 TRBJ1-3 TRBV7-9 CASSFLQGNGNTIYF
15 TRBJ2-7 TRBV10-2 CASSESLYSSYEQYF
18 TRBJ1-3 TRBV6-2/TRBV6-3 CASSDLVFEGRGGNTIYF
13 TRBJ1-2 TRBV5-1 CASRLSGNYGYTF
13 TRBJ1-1 TRBV7-8 CASSFEVREEAFF
14 TRBJ2-5 TRBV7-2 CASSRVGRQETQYF
15 TRBJ1-1 TRBV12-3/TRBV12-4 CASSLVGNRARGAFF
16 TRBJ1-1 TRBV7-9 CASSLDAGHRNTEAFF
15 TRBJ2-5 TRBV5-1 CASSLLAGDLETQYF
14 TRBJ1-1 TRBV19 CASSIDPDRAEAFF
14 TRBJ1-1 TRBV12-3/TRBV12-4 CASSEILRGAEAFF